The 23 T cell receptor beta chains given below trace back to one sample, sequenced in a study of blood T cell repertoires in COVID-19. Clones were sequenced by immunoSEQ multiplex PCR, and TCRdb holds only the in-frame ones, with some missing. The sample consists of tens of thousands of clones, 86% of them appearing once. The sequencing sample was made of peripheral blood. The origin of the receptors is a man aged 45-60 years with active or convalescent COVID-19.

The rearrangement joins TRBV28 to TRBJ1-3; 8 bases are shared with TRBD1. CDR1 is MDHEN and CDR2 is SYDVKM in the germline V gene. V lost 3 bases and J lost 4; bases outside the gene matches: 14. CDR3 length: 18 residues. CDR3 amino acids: CASSLRKQGAATGNTIYF. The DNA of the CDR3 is TGTGCCAGCAGTTTGAGAAAGCAGGGGGCAGCTACCGGAAACACCATATATTTT.

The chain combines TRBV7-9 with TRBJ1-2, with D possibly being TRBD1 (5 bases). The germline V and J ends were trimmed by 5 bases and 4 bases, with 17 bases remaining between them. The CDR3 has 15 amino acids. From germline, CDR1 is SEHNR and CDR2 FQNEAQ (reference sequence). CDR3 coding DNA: TGTGCCAGCAGCGTCGCCACAGGTTTGGGCTATGGCTACACCTTC. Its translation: CASSVATGLGYGYTF.

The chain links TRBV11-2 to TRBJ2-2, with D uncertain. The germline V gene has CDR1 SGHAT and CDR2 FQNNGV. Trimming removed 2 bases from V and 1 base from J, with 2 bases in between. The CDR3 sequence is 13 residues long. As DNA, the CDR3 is TGTGCCAGCAGCTTACAGAACACCGGGGAGCTGTTTTTT. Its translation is CASSLQNTGELFF.

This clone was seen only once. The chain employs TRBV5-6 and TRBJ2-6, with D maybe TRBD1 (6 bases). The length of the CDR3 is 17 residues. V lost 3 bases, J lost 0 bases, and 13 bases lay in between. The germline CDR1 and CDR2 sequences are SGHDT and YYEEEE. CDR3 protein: CASSWGPDSSGANVLTF. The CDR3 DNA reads TGTGCCAGCAGCTGGGGGCCGGATAGCTCTGGGGCCAACGTCCTGACTTTC.

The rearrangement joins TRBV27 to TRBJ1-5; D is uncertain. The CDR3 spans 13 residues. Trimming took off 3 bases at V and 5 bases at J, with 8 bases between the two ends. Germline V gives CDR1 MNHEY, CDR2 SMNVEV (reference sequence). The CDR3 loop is CASSFSGHQPQHF. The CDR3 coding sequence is TGTGCCAGCAGTTTTTCAGGTCATCAGCCCCAGCATTTT.

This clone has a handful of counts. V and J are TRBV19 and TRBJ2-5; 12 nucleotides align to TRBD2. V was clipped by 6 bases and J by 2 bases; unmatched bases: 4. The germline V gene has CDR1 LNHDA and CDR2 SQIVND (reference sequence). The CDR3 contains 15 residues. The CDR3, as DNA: TGTGCCAGTAGCCCGACTAGCGGGGGACAAGAGACCCAGTACTTC. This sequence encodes CASSPTSGGQETQYF.

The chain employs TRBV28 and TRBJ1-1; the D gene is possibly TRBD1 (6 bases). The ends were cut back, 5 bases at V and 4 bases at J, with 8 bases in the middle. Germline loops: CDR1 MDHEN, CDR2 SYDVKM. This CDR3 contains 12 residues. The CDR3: CASSQGGTEAFF. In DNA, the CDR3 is TGTGCCAGCAGTCAAGGGGGCACTGAAGCTTTCTTT.

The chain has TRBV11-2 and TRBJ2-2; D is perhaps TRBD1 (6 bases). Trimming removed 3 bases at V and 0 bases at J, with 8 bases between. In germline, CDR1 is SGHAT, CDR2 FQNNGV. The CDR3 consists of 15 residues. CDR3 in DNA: TGTGCCAGCAGCTTTCGGACAGCGAACACCGGGGAGCTGTTTTTT. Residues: CASSFRTANTGELFF.

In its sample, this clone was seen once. The CDR3 reads CASRGTSGADTQYF. The CDR3 nucleotides read TGCGCCAGCAGAGGGACTAGCGGTGCAGATACGCAGTATTTT. V and J are TRBV10-2 and TRBJ2-3, with 11 bases lining up with TRBD2. J was trimmed by 4 bases and V by 6 bases; bases with no gene match: 3. Germline-derived CDR1 and CDR2 are WSHSY and SAAADI. CDR3 length equals 14 residues.

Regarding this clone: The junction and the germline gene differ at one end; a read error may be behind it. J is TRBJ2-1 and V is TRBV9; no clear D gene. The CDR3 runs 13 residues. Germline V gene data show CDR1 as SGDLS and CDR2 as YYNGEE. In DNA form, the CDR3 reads TGTGCCAGCACCGTAGGTGAGGTGGATGAGCAGTTCTTC. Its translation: CASTVGEVDEQFF.

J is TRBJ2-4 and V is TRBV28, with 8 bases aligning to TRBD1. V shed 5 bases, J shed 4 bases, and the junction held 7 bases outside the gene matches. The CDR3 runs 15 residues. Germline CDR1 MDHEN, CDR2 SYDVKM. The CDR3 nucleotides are TGTGCCAGCAGTCCGAATGGACAGGGAAAAAACATTCAGTACTTC. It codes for CASSPNGQGKNIQYF.

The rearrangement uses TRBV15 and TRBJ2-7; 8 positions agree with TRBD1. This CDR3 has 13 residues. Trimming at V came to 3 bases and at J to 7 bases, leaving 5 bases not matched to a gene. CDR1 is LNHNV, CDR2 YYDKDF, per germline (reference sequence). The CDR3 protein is CATSRDRAREQYF. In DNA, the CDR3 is TGTGCCACCAGCAGGGACAGGGCGAGAGAGCAGTACTTC.

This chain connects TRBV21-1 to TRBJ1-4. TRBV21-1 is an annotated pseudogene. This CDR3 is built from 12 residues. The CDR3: CASSREGEKLFF. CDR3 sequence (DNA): TGTGCCAGCAGCAGAGAGGGTGAAAAACTGTTTTTT.

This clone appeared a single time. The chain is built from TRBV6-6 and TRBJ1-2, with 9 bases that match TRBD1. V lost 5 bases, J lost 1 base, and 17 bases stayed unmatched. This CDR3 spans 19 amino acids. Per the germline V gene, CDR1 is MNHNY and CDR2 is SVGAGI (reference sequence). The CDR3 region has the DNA TGTGCCAGCAGTCCACTCATTCTCCAGGGACAGGGATTTAACTATGGCTACACCTTC. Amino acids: CASSPLILQGQGFNYGYTF.

This chain's CDR3 is CASSSRGGYTF. CDR3 nucleotide sequence: TGTGCCAGCAGTTCAAGGGGAGGCTACACCTTC. The genes are TRBV6-5 and TRBJ1-2, with D perhaps matching TRBD1 (5 bases). The CDR3 has 11 residues. V shed 4 bases and J shed 8 bases, with 8 bases lying between them. Per germline, CDR1 MNHEY and CDR2 SVGAGI.

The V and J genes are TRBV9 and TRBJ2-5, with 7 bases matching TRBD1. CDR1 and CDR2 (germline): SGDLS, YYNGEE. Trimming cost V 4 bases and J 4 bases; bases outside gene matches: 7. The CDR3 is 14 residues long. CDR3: CASSPDRAGETQYF. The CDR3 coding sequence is TGTGCCAGCAGCCCCGACAGGGCGGGAGAGACCCAGTACTTC.

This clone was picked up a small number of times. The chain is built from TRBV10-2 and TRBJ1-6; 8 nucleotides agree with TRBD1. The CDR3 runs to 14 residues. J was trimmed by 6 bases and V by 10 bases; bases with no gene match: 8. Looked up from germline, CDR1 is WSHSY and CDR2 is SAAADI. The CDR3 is CATGQGAGNSPLHF. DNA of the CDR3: TGCGCCACAGGTCAGGGGGCAGGTAATTCACCCCTCCACTTT.

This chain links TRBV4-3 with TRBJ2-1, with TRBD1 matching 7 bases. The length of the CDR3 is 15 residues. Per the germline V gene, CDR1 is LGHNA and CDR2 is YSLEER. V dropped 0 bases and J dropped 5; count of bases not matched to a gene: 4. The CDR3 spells CASSQDRGQHNEQFF. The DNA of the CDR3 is TGCGCCAGCAGCCAAGATCGGGGACAGCACAATGAGCAGTTCTTC.

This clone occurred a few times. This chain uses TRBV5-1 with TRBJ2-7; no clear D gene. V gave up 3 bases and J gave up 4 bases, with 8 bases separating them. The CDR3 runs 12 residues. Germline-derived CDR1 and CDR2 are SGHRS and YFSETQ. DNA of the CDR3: TGCGCCAGCAGCTCCTCGCGGTACGAGCAGTACTTC. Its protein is CASSSSRYEQYF.

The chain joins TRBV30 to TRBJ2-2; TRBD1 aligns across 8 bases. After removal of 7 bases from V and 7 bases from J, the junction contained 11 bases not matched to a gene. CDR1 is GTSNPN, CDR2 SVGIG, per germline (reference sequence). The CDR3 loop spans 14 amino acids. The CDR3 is CALTTRTGIGELFF. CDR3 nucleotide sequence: TGTGCCTTGACCACCAGGACAGGGATCGGGGAGCTGTTTTTT.

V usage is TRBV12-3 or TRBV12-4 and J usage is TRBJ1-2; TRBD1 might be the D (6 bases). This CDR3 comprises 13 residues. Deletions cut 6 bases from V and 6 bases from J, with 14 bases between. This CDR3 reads CASRVQGSDGYTF. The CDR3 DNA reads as TGTGCCAGCAGGGTACAGGGTTCTGATGGCTACACCTTC.

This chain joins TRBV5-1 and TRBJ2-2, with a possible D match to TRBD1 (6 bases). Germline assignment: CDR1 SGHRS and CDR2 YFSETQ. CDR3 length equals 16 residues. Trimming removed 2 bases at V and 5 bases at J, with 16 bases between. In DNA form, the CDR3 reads TGCGCCAGCAGCTTTGCCCATGGGCAGGGGACCGGGGAGCTGTTTTTT. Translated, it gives CASSFAHGQGTGELFF.

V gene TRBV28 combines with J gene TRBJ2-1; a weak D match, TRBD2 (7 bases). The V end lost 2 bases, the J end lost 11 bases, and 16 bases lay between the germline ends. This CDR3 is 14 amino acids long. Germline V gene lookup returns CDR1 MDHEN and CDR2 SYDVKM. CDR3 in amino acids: CASSLEVGGAKQFF. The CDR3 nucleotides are TGTGCCAGCAGTTTAGAGGTTGGGGGGGCGAAGCAGTTCTTC.